This T cell receptor beta chain appears in the sequencing data of a study (dated by TCRdb to the mid-2010s). With regard to the full study: The study set out to test whether tumor-infiltrating Tregs in breast cancer get recruited from blood Tregs or are instead converted in situ from other CD4+ T cell subsets. The investigation overall reported the following: The larger-cohort validation was restricted to a single TCR beta V-J rearrangement rather than whole repertoires. Tumor-infiltrating Treg TCR alpha and beta sequences overlapped most with tumor naive CD4+ T cells, then with blood naive CD4+ T cells. Tumor memory CD4+ T cell TCR gene usage clustered with blood and lymph node memory CD4+ cells and lymph node naive CD4+ cells.

Amplification of full-length TCR variable regions was done by 5' RACE PCR using constant-region reverse primers, and this step was followed by semi-nested PCR with Nested Universal Primer A. The ReliaPrep RNA Cell Miniprep System was used to extract total RNA, which was then reverse transcribed into 5'RACE-ready cDNA with the SMARTer RACE 5'/3' Kit. Multiplex adaptors were used to barcode the full-length TCR alpha and beta libraries, which were then sequenced on an Illumina MiSeq. Concerning the study's data processing: For each of nine subset-tissue groups, sequencing data from the five patients were combined, and the groups were compared by unsupervised clustering of TCR gene usage. The Morisita-Horn index was used to calculate repertoire similarity, with shared sequences weighted according to their contribution to each repertoire. TCRdb reworked the public reads: Q25 trimming with fastp, MiXCR clone assembly, productive beta chains retained. CDR3 protein duplicates are merged, each entry listing the most common genes and DNA. None of the V and J calls come from the authors' own analysis; TCRdb made them. The sample includes about 50,000 distinct CDR3 sequences, with 25% to 35% observed a single time. The ten largest make up roughly 2% of the sample.

The Miltenyi Naive CD4+ T Cell Isolation kit was used to purify naive CD4+ T cells, and Tregs were depleted with CD25 microbeads. Tregs, naive and memory CD4+ T cells from tumor, blood and ipsilateral draining lymph nodes of a handful of breast cancer patients underwent full-length TCR alpha and beta sequencing. Ficoll density gradient centrifugation was used to isolate mononuclear cells from either lymph nodes or 50 ml of peripheral blood. Sorted cell populations were confirmed by FACS to exceed 90% purity. As regards this clonotype: Its target antigen remains unknown. Base qualities are not recorded, but no much larger clone differs from it by a single base.

The CDR3 has 12 amino acids, counting the end cysteine and phenylalanine. Of the read, only the CDR3 DNA is kept; its 36 bases are in frame from base 1. The junction shows trimming of 4 bases on V and 9 bases on J, plus 10 bases between the germline ends. The origin of this receptor is a female donor with breast cancer. Here the chain combines TRBV23-1 and TRBJ2-1, with a weak D call of TRBD1 (5 bases match). TRBV23-1 is an open reading frame, and its role is uncertain. The sample was naive CD4+ T cells sorted from blood. According to the study, the label for this sample's cell subset or site signals: naive CD4+ T cells, CD4+CD45RA+CD25-. The nucleotide sequence is TGCGCCAGCAGTCCAATAGGGGTTGAGCAGTTCTTC. It encodes CASSPIGVEQFF.